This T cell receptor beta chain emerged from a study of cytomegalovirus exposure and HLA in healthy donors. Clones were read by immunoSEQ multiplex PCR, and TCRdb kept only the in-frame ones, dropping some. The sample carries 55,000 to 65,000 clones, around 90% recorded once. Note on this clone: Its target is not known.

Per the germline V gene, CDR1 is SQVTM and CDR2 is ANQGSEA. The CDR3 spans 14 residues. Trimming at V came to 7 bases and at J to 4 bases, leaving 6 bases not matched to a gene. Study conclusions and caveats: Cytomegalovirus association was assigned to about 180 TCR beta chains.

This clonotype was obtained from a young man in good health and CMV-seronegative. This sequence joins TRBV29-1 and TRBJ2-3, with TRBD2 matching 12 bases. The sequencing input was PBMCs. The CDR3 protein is CSGTSGISADTQYF. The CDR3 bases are TGCAGCGGGACTAGCGGGATCAGTGCAGATACGCAGTATTTT.